Listed below are T cell receptor beta chains from one sample, sequenced in a study of tumor and adjacent non-tumor tissue in lung cancer. TCRdb analysed the multiplex PCR reads with MiXCR anew, one entry per CDR3 protein. The sample yields roughly 49,000 distinct CDR3 sequences, around three quarters seen once. The sequenced sample consisted of distant non-tumor lung tissue. The receptors derive from a woman in her fifties or sixties with non-small cell lung cancer. CDR3s include the opening cysteine and the closing phenylalanine or tryptophan. Each record gives: clone size, J gene, D gene, V gene, CDR3 DNA, CDR3 protein. A D gene is named only where the DNA matches it firmly. Clone size is given for some rows only: seen once, a few or many times, or a class if the clone is expanded.

few	TRBJ1-5	.	TRBV6-2/TRBV6-3	TGTGCCAGCAGGGATGGGGGAAAGGAGCAACCCCAGCATTTT	CASRDGGKEQPQHF
few	TRBJ1-2	.	TRBV7-9	TGTGCCAGCAGCTTAGGGGCGAACAGTTATGGCTACACCTTC	CASSLGANSYGYTF
many	TRBJ2-3	TRBD1	TRBV4-3	TGCGCCAGCAGCCAAGATAGGGGACAGGGGGCAGATACGCAGTATTTT	CASSQDRGQGADTQYF
few	TRBJ1-2	.	TRBV4-1	TGCGCCAGCAGTCAAGATTGGAGAGCCAACTATGGCTACACCTTC	CASSQDWRANYGYTF
once	TRBJ2-7	TRBD2	TRBV11-2	TGTGCCAGCTACGGGACTAGTGGGAGCTACGAGCAGTACTTC	CASYGTSGSYEQYF
.	TRBJ1-1	.	TRBV6-2/TRBV6-3	TGTATCAGCACCACCGACTGGGTGAACACTGAAGCTTTCTTT	CISTTDWVNTEAFF
many	TRBJ1-6	.	TRBV11-2	TGTGCCAGCAGCTTATCGGGAGCGACCCTCCACTTT	CASSLSGATLHF
.	TRBJ2-5	TRBD1	TRBV29-1	TGCAGCGTTGAAGCCGAGGAGCAGGGGGAGACCCAATACTTC	CSVEAEEQGETQYF
.	TRBJ2-4	TRBD1	TRBV29-1	TGCAGCATTACCAGGGGGCCGAACATTCTGTACTTC	CSITRGPNILYF
few	TRBJ1-5	.	TRBV6-2/TRBV6-3	TGTGCCAGCAGTTACGTTTCAACAGGATTCAATCAGCTCCAGCATTTT	CASSYVSTGFNQLQHF
once	TRBJ1-2	.	TRBV20-1	TGCAGTGCTAGGACAGAGAACGCCGATGGCTACTCCTTC	CSARTENADGYSF
.	TRBJ2-2	.	TRBV12-3/TRBV12-4	TGTGCCAGCAGTTTCACAGGGTCCGGGATGCTGTTTTTT	CASSFTGSGMLFF
.	TRBJ1-5	.	TRBV11-2	TGTGCTAACAGCTATCATAGCAATCAGCCCCAGCATTTC	CANSYHSNQPQHF
.	TRBJ2-5	.	TRBV7-2	TGTGCCAGCAGCCGCGGGCATTACCCGGGGGAGACCCAGTACTTC	CASSRGHYPGETQYF
.	TRBJ2-1	.	TRBV10-1	TGCGCCAGTAGGGGAAGTTACAGTGAGCAGTTCTTC	CASRGSYSEQFF
few	TRBJ2-1	TRBD2	TRBV30	TGTGCCTGGACGCGGGGCGGGGGGGCCTACAATGAGCAGTTCTTC	CAWTRGGGAYNEQFF
.	TRBJ2-1	TRBD2	TRBV10-3	TGTGCCATCAATGTGCGGGAGGGGACTAGCGGGACCCTAACTTACAATGAGCAGTTCTTC	CAINVREGTSGTLTYNEQFF
.	TRBJ2-4	.	TRBV28	TGTACCAGCTGTTTACCCGACTCTGGAATAGCCGAAAACATTCAGTACTTC	CTSCLPDSGIAENIQYF
once	TRBJ2-5	TRBD1	TRBV6-5	TGTGCCAGCAGTCGGACAGGGGTTCAAAAGGTCCAGTACTTC	CASSRTGVQKVQYF
many	TRBJ2-1	.	TRBV20-1	TGCAGTGCTCCTGCTAGGGGGAATGAGCAGTTCTTC	CSAPARGNEQFF
medium-sized	TRBJ2-5	.	TRBV6-2/TRBV6-3	TGTGCCAGCAGTTACGGGGGACACGTCGGGGGACTAGAGACCCAGTACTTC	CASSYGGHVGGLETQYF
.	TRBJ1-6	TRBD1	TRBV6-5	TGTGAGAGCAGTTACCGTCGGGACAGGGGCTTTATATTT	CESSYRRDRGFIF
few	TRBJ2-7	TRBD1	TRBV4-3	TGCGCCAGCAGCCAAGACACAGGGGACTACGAGCAGTACTTC	CASSQDTGDYEQYF
once	TRBJ2-3	.	TRBV4-3	TGCGCCAGCAGCCCGAATACGGAGAGGGGAGCCACAGATACGCGGTATTTT	CASSPNTERGATDTRYF
.	TRBJ2-5	.	TRBV29-1	TGCAGCGTTTATACGGCGGTTGTCCAAGAGACCCAGTACTTC	CSVYTAVVQETQYF
many	TRBJ2-2	.	TRBV28	TGTGCCAGCAGCTCACCCGGGCCCCGAGTCGGGGAGCTGTTTTTT	CASSSPGPRVGELFF
.	TRBJ2-7	.	TRBV6-2/TRBV6-3	TGTGCCAGCAGTTACTCCGACAGGATCACTTACGAGCAGTACTTC	CASSYSDRITYEQYF
.	TRBJ2-5	.	TRBV6-5	TGTACCAGCAGTCAGCAGGGCGATGAGGAGACCCAGTACTTC	CTSSQQGDEETQYF
many	TRBJ2-4	.	TRBV20-1	TGCAGTGCTAGAATCGTAGTTACAGGGGGGGAAAACATTCAGTACTTC	CSARIVVTGGENIQYF
.	TRBJ2-3	TRBD2	TRBV4-3	TGTGCCAGCAACCCGAATACGGGGAGGGGAGCCACAGATATGCAGTATTTT	CASNPNTGRGATDMQYF
.	TRBJ2-3	.	TRBV11-2	TGTGGCAGCAGCACCACCGGGACGGCCACAGATACGCACTATTTT	CGSSTTGTATDTHYF
.	TRBJ2-1	.	TRBV20-1	TGCAGTTTTCCACTAGCTAACAATGAGCAGTTCTTC	CSFPLANNEQFF
.	TRBJ2-7	.	TRBV11-2	TGTGTCAGCAGCATATACGAGCAGTACTTC	CVSSIYEQYF
.	TRBJ2-6	.	TRBV6-2/TRBV6-3	TGTACCAGCAGTTCCGCGGGGTCTGGGGCCAACGTCCCGGCTTTC	CTSSSAGSGANVPAF
medium-sized	TRBJ2-1	TRBD2	TRBV6-6	TGTGCCAGCAGAAAAGGGCTAGCGGGACGGAATGAGCAGTTCTTC	CASRKGLAGRNEQFF
.	TRBJ2-2	.	TRBV29-1	TGCAGCTTGGCGACTAGTCGGAACACCGGGGTGCTGTTTTTT	CSLATSRNTGVLFF
.	TRBJ2-3	.	TRBV11-2	TGTGCCAGCATCTTAAATGCAGATACGCTGTATTTT	CASILNADTLYF
.	TRBJ2-4	.	TRBV11-2	TGTGCCAGCGGCTCAGGGGTGGAAAACATTCAGTACTTC	CASGSGVENIQYF
once	TRBJ2-3	.	TRBV12-3/TRBV12-4	TGTGCCAGCAGCTTATCGGCGGGGCGCACAGATGCGCAGTGTTTT	CASSLSAGRTDAQCF
many	TRBJ2-7	.	TRBV20-1	TGCAGTGCGGACGGGCCGAGCTCCTACGAGCAGTACTTC	CSADGPSSYEQYF
once	TRBJ2-7	.	TRBV29-1	TGCAGCCCCGGGACCAAATACGAGCAGTACTTC	CSPGTKYEQYF
.	TRBJ2-2	.	TRBV12-3/TRBV12-4	TGTACCAGCAGTTTGAGGCACGACACCGGGGAGCTGTTTTTT	CTSSLRHDTGELFF